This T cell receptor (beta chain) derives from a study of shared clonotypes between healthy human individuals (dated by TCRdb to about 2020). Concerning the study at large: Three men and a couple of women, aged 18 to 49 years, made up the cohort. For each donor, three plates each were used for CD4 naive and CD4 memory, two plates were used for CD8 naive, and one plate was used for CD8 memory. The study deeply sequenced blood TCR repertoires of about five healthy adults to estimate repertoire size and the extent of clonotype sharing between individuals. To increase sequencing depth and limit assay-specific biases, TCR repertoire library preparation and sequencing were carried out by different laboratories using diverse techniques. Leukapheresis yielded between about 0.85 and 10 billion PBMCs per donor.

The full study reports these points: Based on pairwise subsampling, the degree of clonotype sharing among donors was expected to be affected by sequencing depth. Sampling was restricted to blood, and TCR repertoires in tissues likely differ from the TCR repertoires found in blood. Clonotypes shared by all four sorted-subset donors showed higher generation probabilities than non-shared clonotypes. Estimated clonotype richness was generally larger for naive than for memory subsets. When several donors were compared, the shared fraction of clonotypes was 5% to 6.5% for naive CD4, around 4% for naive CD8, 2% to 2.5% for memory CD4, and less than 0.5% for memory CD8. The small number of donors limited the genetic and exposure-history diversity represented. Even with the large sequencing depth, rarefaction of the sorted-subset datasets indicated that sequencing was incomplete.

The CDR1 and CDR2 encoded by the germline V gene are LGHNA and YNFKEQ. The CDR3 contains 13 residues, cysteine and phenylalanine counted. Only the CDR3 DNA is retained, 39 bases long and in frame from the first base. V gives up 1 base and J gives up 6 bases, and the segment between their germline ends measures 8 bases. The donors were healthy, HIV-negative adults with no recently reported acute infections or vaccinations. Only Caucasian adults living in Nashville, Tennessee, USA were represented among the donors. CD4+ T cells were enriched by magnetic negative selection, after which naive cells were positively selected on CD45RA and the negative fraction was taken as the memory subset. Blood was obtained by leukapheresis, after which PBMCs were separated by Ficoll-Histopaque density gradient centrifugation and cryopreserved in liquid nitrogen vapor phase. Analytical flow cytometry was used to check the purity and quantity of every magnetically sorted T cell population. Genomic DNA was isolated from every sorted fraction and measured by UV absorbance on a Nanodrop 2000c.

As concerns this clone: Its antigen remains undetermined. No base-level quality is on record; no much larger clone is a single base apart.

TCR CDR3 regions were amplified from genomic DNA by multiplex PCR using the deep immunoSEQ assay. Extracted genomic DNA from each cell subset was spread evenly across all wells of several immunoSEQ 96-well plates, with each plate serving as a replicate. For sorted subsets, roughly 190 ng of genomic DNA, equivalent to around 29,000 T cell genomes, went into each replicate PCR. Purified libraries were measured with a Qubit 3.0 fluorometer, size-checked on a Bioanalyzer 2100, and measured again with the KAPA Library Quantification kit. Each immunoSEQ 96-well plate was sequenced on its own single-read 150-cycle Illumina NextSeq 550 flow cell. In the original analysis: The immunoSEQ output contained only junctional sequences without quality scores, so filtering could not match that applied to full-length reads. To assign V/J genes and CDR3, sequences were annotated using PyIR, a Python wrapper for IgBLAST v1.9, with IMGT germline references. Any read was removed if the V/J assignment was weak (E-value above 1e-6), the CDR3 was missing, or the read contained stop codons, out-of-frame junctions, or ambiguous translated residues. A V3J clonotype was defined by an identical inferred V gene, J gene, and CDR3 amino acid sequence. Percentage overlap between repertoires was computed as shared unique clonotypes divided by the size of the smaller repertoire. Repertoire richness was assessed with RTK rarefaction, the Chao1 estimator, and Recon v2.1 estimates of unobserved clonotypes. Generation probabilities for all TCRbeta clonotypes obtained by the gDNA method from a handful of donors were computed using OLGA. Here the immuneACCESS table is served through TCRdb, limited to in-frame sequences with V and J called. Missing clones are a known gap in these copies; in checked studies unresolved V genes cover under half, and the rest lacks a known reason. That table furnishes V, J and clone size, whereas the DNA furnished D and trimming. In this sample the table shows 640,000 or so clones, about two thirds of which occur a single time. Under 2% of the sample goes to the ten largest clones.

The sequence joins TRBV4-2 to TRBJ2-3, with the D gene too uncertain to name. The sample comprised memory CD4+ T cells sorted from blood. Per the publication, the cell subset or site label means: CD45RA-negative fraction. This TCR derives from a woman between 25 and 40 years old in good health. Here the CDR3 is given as CASSQGLMDTQYF. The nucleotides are TGTGCCAGCAGCCAAGGACTCATGGATACGCAGTATTTT.